One sample yielded the 23 T cell receptor beta chains listed below, sequenced in a study of T cell responses to AZD1222 COVID-19 vaccine (dated by TCRdb to about 2021). The time point label here, explained by the study, means: about 28 days (+/-7) after the second vaccine dose. Receptor libraries were prepared by the immunoSEQ multiplex PCR assay. TCRdb took this table from immuneACCESS and kept in-frame rearrangements with V and J called. Such tables lack part of the clones; where checked against another copy, unresolved V genes explain under half of the gap, and the rest is unexplained. Recorded for this sample are about 150,000 clones; approximately 92% of them occurred a single time. 3% to 4% of the sample rests with the top ten. The material was peripheral blood, obtained 28 days after the second AZD1222 dose. The origin of the receptors is an adult who received the AZD1222 COVID-19 vaccine.

The chain employs TRBV4-1 and TRBJ1-6, with a tentative D call TRBD1 (5 bases). This CDR3 comprises 16 residues. Trimming pared 6 bases from V and 8 bases from J, leaving 20 bases between. The germline V gene encodes CDR1 MGHRA and CDR2 YSYEKL. In DNA, the CDR3 is TGCGCCAGCAGACAAAGACAGCGTTCGAGTGATTCACCCCTCCACTTT. This gives the protein CASRQRQRSSDSPLHF.

The chain is built from TRBV3-1 (or the pseudogene TRBV3-2) and TRBJ2-2; no clear D. Per germline, CDR1 LGHDT and CDR2 YNNKEL (reference sequence). V was pared by 0 bases and J by 3 bases, with 20 bases between. This CDR3 has 19 residues. CDR3 amino acids: CASSQEGWSLKEYTGELFF. The CDR3 nucleotides read TGTGCCAGCAGCCAAGAAGGTTGGAGCCTTAAAGAATACACCGGGGAGCTGTTTTTT.

V and J are TRBV27 and TRBJ2-7; 12 bases are a match to TRBD2. Germline CDR1 is MNHEY and CDR2 is SMNVEV (reference sequence). Trimming at V came to 6 bases and at J to 2 bases, leaving 2 bases not matched to a gene. The CDR3 contains 14 residues. The CDR3 DNA sequence: TGTGCCAGCAGACGGACTAGCGGGACCTACGAGCAGTACTTC. Residues: CASRRTSGTYEQYF.

This clone is a singleton in its sample. The chain links TRBV10-3 to TRBJ1-5; tentative D call: TRBD1 (5 bases). Germline assignment: CDR1 ENHRY and CDR2 SYGVKD. V lost 2 bases, J lost 6 bases, and 17 bases lay in between. The CDR3 totals 16 residues. The CDR3 loop is CAISEVGAQETQPQHF. The CDR3 DNA is TGTGCCATCAGTGAGGTCGGGGCCCAGGAAACTCAGCCCCAGCATTTT.

This rearrangement joins TRBV9 to TRBJ2-7; 9 nucleotides match TRBD1. Germline V CDR1 and CDR2: SGDLS, YYNGEE. The V segment lost 5 bases and the J segment 3 bases; nucleotides outside the gene matches: 9. The CDR3 has 15 amino acids. CDR3: CASSFRDRDLYEQYF. The CDR3 DNA reads as TGTGCCAGCAGTTTCCGGGACAGGGACCTCTACGAGCAGTACTTC.

The chain has TRBV19 and TRBJ2-7, with 11 nucleotides matching TRBD2. The CDR3 length is 17 residues. Losses at the gene ends were 3 bases for V and 5 bases for J; bases not matched to a gene: 12. Looked up from germline, CDR1 is LNHDA and CDR2 is SQIVND (reference sequence). The CDR3 loop is CASSIRLSSGRRDEQYF. Written as DNA, the CDR3 is TGTGCCAGTAGTATCCGATTGTCTAGCGGGAGGCGGGACGAGCAGTACTTC.

The V call is TRBV5-1, the J call TRBJ1-4; unclear D gene. This CDR3 is 16 amino acids long. Trimming removed 0 bases from V and 0 bases from J, with 9 bases in between. CDR1 and CDR2 (germline): SGHRS, YFSETQ. The CDR3 spells CASSLAEDATNEKLFF. In DNA form, the CDR3 reads TGCGCCAGCAGCTTGGCCGAGGACGCAACTAATGAAAAACTGTTTTTT.

The CDR3 DNA reads as TGTGCCAGCAGCCCTTCCCACGCTCAGGTAAGCAACTATGGCTACACCTTC. Translated, it gives CASSPSHAQVSNYGYTF. The chain is built from TRBV6-2 or TRBV6-3 and TRBJ1-2, with D hard to call. This CDR3 is built from 17 residues. Trimming left V 6 bases short and J 2 bases short, with 22 bases between. Germline V gene data show CDR1 as MNHEY and CDR2 as SVGEGT.

The chain recombines TRBV11-2 with TRBJ2-7, with 10 positions matching TRBD1. Looked up from germline, CDR1 is SGHAT and CDR2 is FQNNGV. The V and J ends lost 1 base and 4 bases, in that order; junction bases with no gene match: 4. The CDR3 covers 15 residues. Here the CDR3 reads CASSLGPGQGYEQYF. CDR3 nucleotides: TGTGCCAGCAGCTTAGGACCGGGACAGGGGTACGAGCAGTACTTC.

The rearrangement links TRBV30 to TRBJ2-3, with D possibly matching TRBD1 (8 bases). The CDR3 is 15 amino acids. From germline, CDR1 is GTSNPN and CDR2 SVGIG (reference sequence). The ends were cut back, 0 bases at V and 6 bases at J, with 16 bases in the middle. CDR3 in amino acids: CAWSVRQGRADTQYF. In DNA form, the CDR3 reads TGTGCCTGGAGTGTACGACAGGGGAGGGCGGATACGCAGTATTTT.

J is TRBJ2-1 and V is TRBV3-1 (or the pseudogene TRBV3-2), with 11 bases identical to TRBD2. The CDR3 is made up of 13 amino acids. V trimming: 11 bases; J trimming: 9 bases; junction bases outside the gene matches: 9. The germline gives CDR1 LGHDT, CDR2 YNNKEL (reference sequence). The CDR3 sequence is CASGTSGQSEQFF. As DNA, the CDR3 is TGTGCCTCGGGGACTAGCGGTCAAAGTGAGCAGTTCTTC.

The CDR3 loop reads CASSPMGQVGLREKLFF. The CDR3, as DNA: TGTGCCAGCAGTCCCATGGGACAGGTCGGGTTGCGGGAAAAACTGTTTTTT. This rearrangement joins TRBV27 to TRBJ1-4; TRBD1 matches at 8 bases. This CDR3 has 17 residues. J lost 8 bases, V lost 5 bases, and 16 bases had no gene match. Germline values: CDR1 MNHEY, CDR2 SMNVEV (reference sequence).

The chain couples TRBV7-9 to TRBJ1-2; no reliable D call. Trimming removed 5 bases at V and 6 bases at J, with 13 bases between. Germline assignment: CDR1 SEHNR and CDR2 FQNEAQ (reference sequence). The CDR3 has 13 residues. Written as DNA, the CDR3 is TGTGCCAGCAGCAACCTGAAGCGGGATGGCTACACCTTC. Its translation is CASSNLKRDGYTF.

J is TRBJ2-3 and V is TRBV5-1; D is unclear. Per germline, CDR1 SGHRS and CDR2 YFSETQ. The CDR3 runs to 15 residues. The V end lost 2 bases, the J end lost 4 bases, and 14 bases lay between the germline ends. Written as DNA, the CDR3 is TGCGCCAGCAGCTTAGACGGTATTCGGTCAGATACGCAGTATTTT. Translating gives CASSLDGIRSDTQYF.

The chain carries TRBV4-2 and TRBJ1-1; D ambiguous. The CDR3 runs to 15 residues. Germline V CDR1 and CDR2: LGHNA, YNFKEQ. Trimming cost V 4 bases and J 5 bases, with 17 bases left between them. The CDR3 region is CASSLTRLDWTEAFF. The CDR3 DNA sequence: TGTGCCAGCAGCCTGACCCGGCTAGATTGGACTGAAGCTTTCTTT.

V gene TRBV19 combines with J gene TRBJ1-5; possible D gene TRBD1, 5 bases. Per germline, CDR1 LNHDA and CDR2 SQIVND (reference sequence). V was clipped by 8 bases and J by 3 bases, with 14 bases between them. CDR3 size: 14 residues. CDR3 loop: CASRGPGPNQPQHF. CDR3 DNA sequence: TGTGCCAGTCGGGGCCCCGGGCCCAATCAGCCCCAGCATTTT.

The chain is built from TRBV7-2 and TRBJ2-3, with TRBD1 matching 7 bases. V trimming: 5 bases; J trimming: 0 bases; junction bases outside the gene matches: 2. Per germline, CDR1 SGHTA and CDR2 FQGNSA. This CDR3 has 14 residues. CDR3 protein: CASSPTGSTDTQYF. In DNA, the CDR3 is TGTGCCAGCAGCCCGACAGGGAGCACAGATACGCAGTATTTT. Supplemented by reference TRBV7-2 and TRBJ2-3, the full variable domain reads GAGVSQSPSNKVTEKGKDVELRCDPISGHTALYWYRQSLGQGLEFLIYFQGNSAPDKSGLPSDRFSAERTGGSVSTLTIQRTQQEDSAVYLCASSPTGSTDTQYFGPGTRLTVL.

The chain links TRBV19 to TRBJ1-5; TRBD1 matches 8 bases. Losses at the gene ends were 6 bases for V and 6 bases for J; bases not matched to a gene: 7. The germline CDR1 and CDR2 sequences are LNHDA and SQIVND (reference sequence). This CDR3 is built from 14 residues. The CDR3 nucleotides read TGTGCCAGTAGGGACAGGGAAAGGGGTCAGCCCCAGCATTTT. Translating gives CASRDRERGQPQHF.

This chain connects TRBV27 to TRBJ1-6; no reliable D call. CDR3 size: 15 residues. Germline V CDR1 and CDR2: MNHEY, SMNVEV (reference sequence). The V end lost 2 bases, the J end lost 8 bases, and 13 bases lay between the germline ends. CDR3 DNA sequence: TGTGCCAGCAGTTTACGTCAGCCGCTAGATTCACCCCTCCACTTT. Translating gives CASSLRQPLDSPLHF.

The V call is TRBV7-3, the J call TRBJ2-6; no reliable D call. V lost 4 bases, J lost 1 base, and 14 bases lay in between. Germline-derived CDR1 and CDR2 are SGHTA and FQGTGA. This CDR3 contains 17 residues. CDR3: CASSSRVKLSGANVLTF. For the CDR3, the DNA is TGTGCCAGCAGCTCCCGGGTCAAACTATCTGGGGCCAACGTCCTGACTTTC.

V is TRBV27 and J is TRBJ2-3, with TRBD2 as a possible D gene (7 bases). The V end lost 8 bases, the J end lost 4 bases, and 16 bases lay between the germline ends. Looked up from germline, CDR1 is MNHEY and CDR2 is SMNVEV (reference sequence). The CDR3 runs to 14 residues. The CDR3 is CASGGGLLPDTQYF. The CDR3 DNA reads TGTGCCAGCGGGGGGGGCCTGTTGCCAGATACGCAGTATTTT.

V and J are TRBV6-5 and TRBJ2-3, with D perhaps matching TRBD2 (6 bases). Trimming removed 4 bases from V and 1 base from J, with 12 bases in between. Per the germline V gene, CDR1 is MNHEY and CDR2 is SVGAGI. CDR3 length equals 15 residues. CDR3 loop: CASSSRLVGTDTQYF. The CDR3 coding sequence is TGTGCCAGCAGTTCCAGACTAGTGGGCACAGATACGCAGTATTTT.

The rearrangement joins TRBV5-4 to TRBJ2-3; maybe TRBD2 (6 bases). The CDR3 is 16 residues long. The V gene's germline CDR1 is SGHNT and CDR2 YYREEE (reference sequence). Trimming left V 3 bases short and J 4 bases short, with 18 bases between. CDR3 sequence: CASSSNSGDWADTQYF. The CDR3 DNA is TGTGCCAGCAGCTCCAATTCGGGGGATTGGGCAGATACGCAGTATTTT. Full variable domain (rest looked up from reference TRBV5-4 and TRBJ2-3): ETGVTQSPTHLIKTRGQQVTLRCSSQSGHNTVSWYQQALGQGPQFIFQYYREEENGRGNFPPRFSGLQFPNYSSELNVNALELDDSALYLCASSSNSGDWADTQYFGPGTRLTVL.